This T cell receptor beta chain came from a study of blood T cell repertoires in COVID-19. Data came from immunoSEQ multiplex PCR; TCRdb stores just in-frame clones and leaves some out. The data contain just under 40,000 clones, 70% to 80% of them singletons. Per the germline V gene, CDR1 is WNHNN and CDR2 is SYGVQD (reference sequence). The CDR3 spans 16 residues. J gave up 4 bases and V 4 bases, and 13 bases lay outside the gene matches. This clone has only a few counts. This rearrangement joins TRBV10-1 to TRBJ2-7, with TRBD2 matching 7 bases. This TCR came from an older man with acute or convalescent COVID-19. What was sequenced was peripheral blood. DNA of the CDR3: TGCGCCAGCAGTGGGTGGGGCGGGAGCAGGAGATACGAGCAGTACTTC. Its protein product is CASSGWGGSRRYEQYF.